This T cell receptor beta chain was sequenced in a study of response to subunit inactivated influenza vaccine. Study results and limitations: Researchers suggested that each seasonal influenza vaccination recruits few new T cells.

Comment on this clonotype: No antigen is known for it.

Via MiXCR, TCRdb re-called the RT-PCR reads, giving one row per CDR3 protein. The table includes just under 250,000 distinct CDR3 sequences, 10% to 15% detected once. The TCR was taken from a man aged 50-59 years who received an inactivated influenza vaccine. The material was non-naive T cells sorted from PBMCs, obtained 14 to 15 days before vaccination.

The CDR3 loop reads CSAYVADLGYEQYF. Here the CDR3 DNA reads TGCAGTGCCTATGTGGCGGACTTGGGCTACGAGCAGTACTTC. The chain has TRBV20-1 and TRBJ2-7, with a possible D match to TRBD2 (5 bases). The germline V and J ends were trimmed by 6 bases and 3 bases, with 18 bases remaining between them. Per the germline V gene, CDR1 is DFQATT and CDR2 is SNEGSKA (reference sequence). The CDR3 loop spans 14 amino acids.